Presented here are 10 T cell receptor beta chains from one specimen sequenced in a study of long-term antiretroviral therapy in people with HIV. The run of the v3.0 immunoSEQ assay was at survey level. Sequencing used immunoSEQ multiplex PCR; TCRdb keeps in-frame clones, though not all of them. The repertoire holds 15,000 or so clones, with around 73% as singletons. Material: unsorted PBMCs, obtained approximately 3.2 years after starting antiretroviral therapy. The source is a woman aged 40 to 50 with HIV.

The chain carries TRBV5-1 and TRBJ1-3, with D uncertain. The CDR3 spans 15 residues. CDR1 and CDR2 (germline): SGHRS, YFSETQ. Trimming pared 0 bases from V and 2 bases from J, leaving 9 bases between. The CDR3 region is CASSLAGGTGNTIYF. Written as DNA, the CDR3 is TGCGCCAGCAGCTTGGCCGGTGGTACTGGAAACACCATATATTTT.

This clone is a singleton in its sample. V usage is TRBV18 and J usage is TRBJ1-5, with a weak D call TRBD1 (6 bases). V was clipped by 2 bases and J by 7 bases, with 18 bases between them. The CDR3 extends over 16 amino acids. Germline V gives CDR1 KGHSH, CDR2 LQKENI. The CDR3 coding sequence is TGTGCCAGCTCACCAACGGGGGCGGACGGTCCACAGCCCCAGCATTTT. This gives the protein CASSPTGADGPQPQHF.

The rearrangement links TRBV18 to TRBJ1-6; D possibly corresponds to TRBD1 (5 bases). Germline assignment: CDR1 KGHSH and CDR2 LQKENI. V was pared by 3 bases and J by 7 bases, with 13 bases between. The CDR3 consists of 15 residues. CDR3 protein: CASSPTGTENSPLHF. The CDR3 DNA is TGTGCCAGCTCACCCACTGGGACGGAAAATTCACCCCTCCACTTT.

This clone is a singleton in its sample. The V call is TRBV6-6, the J call TRBJ2-1; the D is unclear. In germline, CDR1 is MNHNY, CDR2 SVGAGI (reference sequence). The CDR3 sequence is 15 residues long. V was shortened by 4 bases and J by 8 bases, with 18 bases between the two germline ends. The CDR3 loop is CASSSRPGLEHEQFF. CDR3 coding DNA: TGTGCCAGCAGTTCGCGACCCGGTTTGGAGCATGAGCAGTTCTTC.

This clone appeared once. The chain uses TRBV5-1 and TRBJ2-3; D is unclear. V was clipped by 1 base and J by 5 bases, with 5 bases between them. CDR1 is SGHRS and CDR2 is YFSETQ in the germline V gene. The CDR3 covers 12 residues. The CDR3 here is CASSLTGDTQYF. In nucleotides, the CDR3 is TGCGCCAGCAGCTTGACTGGAGATACGCAGTATTTT.

J is TRBJ1-2 and V is TRBV6-5, with D tentatively TRBD1 (5 bases). The CDR3 extends over 13 amino acids. Trimming left V 6 bases short and J 5 bases short, with 13 bases between. Germline V gene lookup returns CDR1 MNHEY and CDR2 SVGAGI. In DNA, the CDR3 is TGTGCCAGCAGCCGAGGGGCAGCATATGGCTACACCTTC. As protein: CASSRGAAYGYTF.

The genes are TRBV5-3 and TRBJ2-1, with D maybe TRBD1 (6 bases). TRBV5-3 is marked as an open reading frame, function uncertain. This CDR3 has 19 residues. Trimming removed 0 bases at V and 2 bases at J, with 21 bases between. As DNA, the CDR3 is TGTGCCAGAAGCTTGGATCCCCTCCCTACAGGGAGAACCTACAATGAGCAGTTCTTC. Its translation: CARSLDPLPTGRTYNEQFF.

The gene calls are TRBV5-1 and TRBJ2-7; unclear D gene. Germline V gene data show CDR1 as SGHRS and CDR2 as YFSETQ. The CDR3 spans 14 residues. V lost 0 bases and J lost 2, with 9 bases in between. CDR3: CASSLEQRTYEQYF. CDR3 DNA sequence: TGCGCCAGCAGCTTGGAACAGCGTACCTACGAGCAGTACTTC. The complete variable domain, with remaining parts taken from reference TRBV5-1 and TRBJ2-7, reads KAGVTQTPRYLIKTRGQQVTLSCSPISGHRSVSWYQQTPGQGLQFLFEYFSETQRNKGNFPGRFSGRQFSNSRSEMNVSTLELGDSALYLCASSLEQRTYEQYFGPGTRLTVT.

This rearrangement joins TRBV5-1 to TRBJ2-3; 9 bases are a match to TRBD2. V lost 5 bases and J lost 1; bases outside the gene matches: 5. The CDR3 has 15 amino acids. The germline V gene has CDR1 SGHRS and CDR2 YFSETQ. The CDR3 DNA follows: TGCGCCAGCAGGACGGGCGGGGGGGGCACAGATACGCAGTATTTT. It yields the protein CASRTGGGGTDTQYF.

The chain recombines TRBV5-5 with TRBJ2-1; possible D gene TRBD2, 5 bases. V lost 2 bases to trimming and J lost 8 bases, with 17 bases between them. Germline CDR1 reads SGHKS; CDR2 reads YYEKEE (reference sequence). The CDR3 totals 15 residues. The CDR3 protein is CASSFSSRAKDEQFF. Here the CDR3 DNA reads TGTGCCAGCAGCTTTTCTTCGCGGGCGAAGGATGAGCAGTTCTTC.